This T cell receptor (beta chain) was recovered during a study of T cell responses to AZD1222 COVID-19 vaccine. CDR1 is SGHTA, CDR2 FQGTGA, per germline. The CDR3 is made up of 13 amino acids. V shed 2 bases and J shed 5 bases, with 9 bases lying between them. The method was immunoSEQ multiplex PCR; TCRdb's version includes in-frame clones alone and lacks a portion of them. The sample lists about 130,000 clones, roughly 87% occurring once. This receptor was taken from an adult in good health. The rearrangement joins TRBV7-3 to TRBJ1-1, with D perhaps matching TRBD1 (5 bases). The sequencing here drew on peripheral blood, taken on day 0 of MenACWY control vaccination. CDR3 residues: CASSLDSLTEAFF. CDR3 coding DNA: TGTGCCAGCAGCTTAGACAGTTTGACTGAAGCTTTCTTT.